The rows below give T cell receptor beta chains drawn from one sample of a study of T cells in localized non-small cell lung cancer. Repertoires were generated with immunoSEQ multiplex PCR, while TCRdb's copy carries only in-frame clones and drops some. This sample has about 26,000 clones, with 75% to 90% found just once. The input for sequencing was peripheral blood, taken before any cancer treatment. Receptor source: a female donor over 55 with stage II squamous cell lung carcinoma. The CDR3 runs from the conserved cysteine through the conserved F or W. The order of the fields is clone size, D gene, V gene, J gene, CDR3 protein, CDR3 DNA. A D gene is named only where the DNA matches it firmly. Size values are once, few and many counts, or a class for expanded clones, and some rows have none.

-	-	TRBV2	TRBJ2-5	CASSQGGKETQYF	TGTGCCAGCAGTCAAGGTGGGAAAGAGACCCAGTACTTC
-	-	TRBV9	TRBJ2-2	CASSSGNTGELFF	TGTGCCAGCAGCTCCGGGAACACCGGGGAGCTGTTTTTT
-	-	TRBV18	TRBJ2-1	CASSPYRDDYYNEQFF	TGTGCCAGCTCACCATATCGGGATGACTACTACAATGAGCAGTTCTTC
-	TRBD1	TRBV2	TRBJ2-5	CASSATGRETQYF	TGTGCCAGCAGCGCGACAGGGCGAGAGACCCAGTACTTC
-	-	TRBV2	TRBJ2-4	CASMLVNIQYF	TGTGCCAGCATGCTCGTAAACATTCAGTACTTC
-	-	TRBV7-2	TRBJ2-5	CASSLMWGTETQYF	TGTGCCAGCAGCTTAATGTGGGGGACAGAGACCCAGTACTTC
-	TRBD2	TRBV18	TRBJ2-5	CASSRLAGGQGTQYF	TGTGCCAGCTCACGACTAGCGGGGGGCCAAGGGACCCAGTACTTC
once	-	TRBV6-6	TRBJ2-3	CASGSTYLTDTQYF	TGTGCCAGCGGGTCCACTTACCTCACAGATACGCAGTATTTT
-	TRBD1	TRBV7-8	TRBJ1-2	CASSLNQGAEGYTF	TGTGCCAGCAGCTTAAACCAGGGGGCGGAGGGCTACACCTTC
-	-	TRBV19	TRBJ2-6	CASSIWGAGANVLTF	TGTGCCAGTAGTATTTGGGGGGCTGGGGCCAACGTCCTGACTTTC
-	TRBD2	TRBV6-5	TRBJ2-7	CASSSGTTYEQYF	TGTGCCAGCAGTTCCGGGACTACCTACGAGCAGTACTTC
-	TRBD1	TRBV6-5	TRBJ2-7	CASSYYSRTGGHEQYF	TGTGCCAGCAGTTACTACAGCAGGACAGGGGGCCACGAGCAGTACTTC
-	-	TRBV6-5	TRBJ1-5	CASSRAYNQPQHF	TGTGCCAGCAGTAGGGCGTACAATCAGCCCCAGCATTTT
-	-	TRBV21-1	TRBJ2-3	CASSLRLALSTDTQYF	TGTGCCAGCAGCCTACGACTAGCGCTAAGCACAGATACGCAGTATTTT
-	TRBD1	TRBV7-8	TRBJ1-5	CASSPDRSRNGNQPQHF	TGTGCCAGCAGCCCGGACAGGTCGCGCAATGGCAATCAGCCCCAGCATTTT
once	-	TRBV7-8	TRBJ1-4	CASSLGGQGGEKLFF	TGTGCCAGCAGCTTAGGAGGCCAGGGCGGTGAAAAACTGTTTTTT
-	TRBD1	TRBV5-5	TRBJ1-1	CASSLEGGGRSTEAFF	TGTGCCAGCAGCTTGGAAGGAGGGGGCAGGAGCACTGAAGCTTTCTTT
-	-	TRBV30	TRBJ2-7	CAWSEKGKVYEQYF	TGTGCCTGGAGTGAGAAAGGAAAAGTCTACGAGCAGTACTTC
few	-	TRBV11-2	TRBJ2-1	CASSSLAEGGQFF	TGTGCCAGCAGCTCCCTCGCCGAGGGAGGACAGTTCTTC
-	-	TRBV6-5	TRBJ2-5	CASSSAAGLLETQYF	TGTGCCAGCAGTTCAGCGGCGGGACTCTTGGAGACCCAGTACTTC
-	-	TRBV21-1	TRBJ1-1	CASSKEEGLYTEAFF	TGTGCCAGCAGCAAAGAAGAGGGGCTGTACACTGAAGCTTTCTTT
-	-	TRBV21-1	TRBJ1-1	CASSKFRPGQGPTEAFF	TGTGCCAGCAGCAAATTCAGACCGGGACAGGGTCCCACTGAAGCTTTCTTT
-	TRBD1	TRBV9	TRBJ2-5	CASSGTGSGHQETQYF	TGTGCCAGCAGCGGGACAGGGTCAGGCCACCAAGAGACCCAGTACTTC
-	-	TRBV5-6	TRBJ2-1	CASSFFQGTPTEQFF	TGTGCCAGCAGCTTCTTTCAGGGAACGCCCACTGAGCAGTTCTTC
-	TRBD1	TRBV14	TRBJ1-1	CASSSWTGGSGTEAFF	TGTGCCAGCAGCTCATGGACAGGGGGATCGGGTACTGAAGCTTTCTTT
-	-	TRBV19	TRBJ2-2	CASNFQGTGELFF	TGTGCCAGTAATTTTCAGGGCACCGGGGAGCTGTTTTTT
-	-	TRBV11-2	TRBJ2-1	CASSKASADEQFF	TGTGCCAGCAGCAAGGCTAGTGCGGATGAGCAGTTCTTC
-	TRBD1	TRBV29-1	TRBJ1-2	CSVVPGQGGGGYTF	TGCAGCGTTGTCCCGGGACAGGGAGGCGGAGGCTACACCTTC
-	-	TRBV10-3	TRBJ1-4	CAISVGAANEKLFF	TGTGCCATCAGTGTAGGAGCGGCTAATGAAAAACTGTTTTTT
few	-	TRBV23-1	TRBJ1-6	CASSTGGPNSPLHF	TGCGCCAGCAGCACCGGAGGCCCTAATTCACCCCTCCACTTT
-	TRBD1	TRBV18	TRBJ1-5	CASSLRQGKGNQPQHF	TGTGCCAGCTCACTGCGACAGGGGAAAGGCAATCAGCCCCAGCATTTT
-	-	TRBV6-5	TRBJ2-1	CASSATQPFYNEQFF	TGTGCCAGCAGTGCGACGCAGCCCTTTTACAATGAGCAGTTCTTC
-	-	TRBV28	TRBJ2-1	CASRNFNEQFF	TGTGCCAGCAGAAACTTTAATGAGCAGTTCTTC